This T cell receptor beta chain appears in the sequencing data of a study of control samples from healthy donors and cancer patients. This clone has more than one count but fewer than ten. Germline assignment: CDR1 MRHNA and CDR2 SNTAGT. The ends lost 5 bases at V and 5 bases at J; junction bases unmatched: 9. The CDR3 has 15 amino acids. The assay was immunoSEQ multiplex PCR, and TCRdb's table has in-frame clones only and misses some. The data hold over 150,000 clones, with around 89% observed a single time. Sequencing was performed on blood. The J gene is TRBJ2-3, the V gene TRBV6-4, with TRBD1 matching over 8 bases. The sequence derives from a woman aged 50 to 65 in good health. The CDR3 here is CASSSGQGWRDTQYF. CDR3 DNA: TGTGCCAGCAGTAGTGGACAGGGTTGGAGAGATACGCAGTATTTT.